The entry that follows covers one T cell receptor (beta chain) sequence. What it binds is not known. V was cut by 3 bases and J by 4 bases, with 10 bases left in between. Per the germline V gene, CDR1 is GTSNPN and CDR2 is SVGIG (reference sequence). This CDR3 has 12 residues. This PCR relied on a set of 60 Vbeta primers and 13 Jbeta primers. Assay: immunoSEQ multiplex PCR; the TCRdb copy retains only in-frame clones and omits some. The repertoire includes about 99,000 clones, 65% to 85% of them detected once, and around 3.5% sits in the top ten. This entry comes from a study of cytomegalovirus exposure and HLA in healthy donors. Study-wide background: Sequencing of about 200 million T cells in an earlier analysis found approximately 120 million unique TCR beta sequences. General observations from the study: Prior analysis indicated that the majority of TCR beta V segments exhibited productivity approximately 90% or approximately 30% of the time.

The sequenced material came from PBMCs. The source of this sequence is a middle-aged man in good health and CMV-seronegative. This rearrangement joins TRBV30 to TRBJ2-7, with D perhaps TRBD2 (5 bases). As DNA, the CDR3 is TGTGCCTGGAGCCCCTGGACTTACGAGCAGTACTTC. This translates into CAWSPWTYEQYF.